This T cell receptor beta chain appears in the sequencing data of a study of cytomegalovirus exposure and HLA in healthy donors. While the first cohort had 650 to 850 subjects, the donors belonged to the separate validation cohort of about 130 subjects. Concerning this clone: Its target is unknown.

Sequencing used immunoSEQ multiplex PCR; TCRdb keeps in-frame clones, though not all of them. In the table there are about 130,000 clones, 85% to 90% of which are singletons. Study-wide results and limits: There were some public TCRs occurring in many donors, but most TCR sequences were rare. Researchers catalogued about 160 TCR beta chains as cytomegalovirus-associated.

CDR1 and CDR2 from the germline V gene are MGHRA and YSYEKL. The CDR3 loop spans 15 amino acids. V shed 5 bases and J shed 7 bases, with 15 bases lying between them. The receptor was derived from a woman under 40 in good health and CMV-seropositive. V is TRBV4-1 and J is TRBJ1-6; perhaps TRBD1 as D (5 bases). The sample consisted of PBMCs. This CDR3 reads CASSEHPKGNSPLHF. CDR3 nucleotides: TGCGCCAGCAGCGAGCATCCCAAGGGGAATTCACCCCTCCACTTT.